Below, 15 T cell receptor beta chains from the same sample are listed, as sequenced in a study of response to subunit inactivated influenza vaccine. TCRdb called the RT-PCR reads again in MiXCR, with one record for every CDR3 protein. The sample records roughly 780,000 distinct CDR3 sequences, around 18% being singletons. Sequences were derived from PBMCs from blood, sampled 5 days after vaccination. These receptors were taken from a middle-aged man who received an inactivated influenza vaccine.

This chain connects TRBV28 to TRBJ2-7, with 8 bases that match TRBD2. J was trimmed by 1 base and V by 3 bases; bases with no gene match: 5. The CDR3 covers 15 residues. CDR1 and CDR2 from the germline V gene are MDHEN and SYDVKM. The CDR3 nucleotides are TGTGCCAGCAGTTTTGGAATAGCGGGATCCTACGAGCAGTACTTC. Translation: CASSFGIAGSYEQYF.

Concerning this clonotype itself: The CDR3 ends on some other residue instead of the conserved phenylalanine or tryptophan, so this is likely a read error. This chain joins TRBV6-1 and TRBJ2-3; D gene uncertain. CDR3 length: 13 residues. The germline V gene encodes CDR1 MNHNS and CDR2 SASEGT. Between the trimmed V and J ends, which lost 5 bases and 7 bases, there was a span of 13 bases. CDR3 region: CASSPRNPYTQYL. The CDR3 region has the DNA TGTGCCAGCAGTCCTAGAAACCCGTATACGCAGTATCTT.

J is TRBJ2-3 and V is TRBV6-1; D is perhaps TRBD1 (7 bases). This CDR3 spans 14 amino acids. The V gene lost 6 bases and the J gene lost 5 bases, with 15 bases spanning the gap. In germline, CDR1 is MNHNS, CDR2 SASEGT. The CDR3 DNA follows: TGTGCCAGCAGGGAACAGGGGAGGAAAGATACGCAGTATTTT. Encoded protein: CASREQGRKDTQYF.

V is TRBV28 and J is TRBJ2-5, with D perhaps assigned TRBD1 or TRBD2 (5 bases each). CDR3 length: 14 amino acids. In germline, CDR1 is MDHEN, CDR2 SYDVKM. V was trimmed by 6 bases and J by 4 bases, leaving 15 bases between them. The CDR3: CASSRSGDPETQYF. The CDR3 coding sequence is TGTGCCAGCAGCCGAAGTGGGGACCCAGAGACCCAGTACTTC.

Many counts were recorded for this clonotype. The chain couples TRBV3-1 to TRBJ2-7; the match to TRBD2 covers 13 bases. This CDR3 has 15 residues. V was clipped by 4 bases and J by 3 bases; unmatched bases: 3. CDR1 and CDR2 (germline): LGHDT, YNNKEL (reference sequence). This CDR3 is CASSPLAGGYYEQYF. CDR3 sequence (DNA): TGTGCCAGCAGCCCACTAGCGGGAGGGTACTACGAGCAGTACTTC.

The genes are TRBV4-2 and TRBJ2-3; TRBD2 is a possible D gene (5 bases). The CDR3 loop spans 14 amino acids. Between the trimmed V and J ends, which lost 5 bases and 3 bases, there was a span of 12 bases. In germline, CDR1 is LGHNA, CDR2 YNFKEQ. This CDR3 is CASSIGEQTDTQYF. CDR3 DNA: TGTGCCAGCAGCATTGGGGAGCAAACAGATACGCAGTATTTT.

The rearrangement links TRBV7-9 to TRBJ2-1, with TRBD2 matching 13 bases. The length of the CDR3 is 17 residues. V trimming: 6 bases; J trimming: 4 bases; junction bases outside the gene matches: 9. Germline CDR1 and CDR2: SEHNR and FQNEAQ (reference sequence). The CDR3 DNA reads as TGTGCCAGCAGGCTAACTAGCGGGAGGGCCTATTACAATGAGCAGTTCTTC. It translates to CASRLTSGRAYYNEQFF.

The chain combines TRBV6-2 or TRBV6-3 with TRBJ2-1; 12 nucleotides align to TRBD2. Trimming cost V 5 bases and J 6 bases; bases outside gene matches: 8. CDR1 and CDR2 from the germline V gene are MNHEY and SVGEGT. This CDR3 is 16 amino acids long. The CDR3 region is CASSQITSGGSNEQFF. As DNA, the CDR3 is TGTGCCAGCAGTCAAATCACTAGCGGGGGGTCCAATGAGCAGTTCTTC.

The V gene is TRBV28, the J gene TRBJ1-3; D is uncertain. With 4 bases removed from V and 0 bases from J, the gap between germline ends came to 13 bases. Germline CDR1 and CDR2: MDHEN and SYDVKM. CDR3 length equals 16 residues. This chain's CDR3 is CASSSVDGASGNTIYF. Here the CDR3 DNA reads TGTGCCAGCAGTTCCGTGGACGGCGCCTCTGGAAACACCATATATTTT.

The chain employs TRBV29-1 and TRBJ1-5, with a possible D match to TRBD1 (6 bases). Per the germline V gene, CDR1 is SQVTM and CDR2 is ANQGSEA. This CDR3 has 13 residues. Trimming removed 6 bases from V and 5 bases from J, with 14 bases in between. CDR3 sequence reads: CSVARGRDQPQHF. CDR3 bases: TGCAGCGTCGCTAGGGGGAGGGATCAGCCCCAGCATTTT.

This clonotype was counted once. CDR3 coding DNA: TGTGCCACCAGCAGAGCACTAGCGGGGGGGCAGGAGACCCAGTACTTC. Its translation: CATSRALAGGQETQYF. This chain links TRBV15 with TRBJ2-5; 13 bases are shared with TRBD2. The CDR3 is 16 amino acids. The germline gives CDR1 LNHNV, CDR2 YYDKDF (reference sequence). V dropped 1 base and J dropped 5; count of bases not matched to a gene: 4.

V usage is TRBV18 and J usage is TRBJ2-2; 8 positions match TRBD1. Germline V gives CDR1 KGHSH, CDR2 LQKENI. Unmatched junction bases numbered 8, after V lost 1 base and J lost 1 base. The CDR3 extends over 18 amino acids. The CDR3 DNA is TGTGCCAGCTCACCACAGTTCGCCGGGACAGGGAACACCGGGGAGCTGTTTTTT. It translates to CASSPQFAGTGNTGELFF.

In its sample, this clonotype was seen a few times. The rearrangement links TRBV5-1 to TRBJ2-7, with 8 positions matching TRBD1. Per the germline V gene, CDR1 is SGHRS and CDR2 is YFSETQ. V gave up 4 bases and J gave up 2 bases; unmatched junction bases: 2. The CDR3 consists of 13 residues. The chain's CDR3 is CASSGGQAYEQYF. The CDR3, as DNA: TGCGCCAGCAGCGGGGGACAGGCCTACGAGCAGTACTTC.

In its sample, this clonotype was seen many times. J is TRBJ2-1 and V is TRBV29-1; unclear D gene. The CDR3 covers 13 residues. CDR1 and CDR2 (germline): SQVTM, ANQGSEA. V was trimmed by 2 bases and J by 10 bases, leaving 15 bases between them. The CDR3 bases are TGCAGCGTTGAATCCCAAATAAAGGACGAGCAGTTCTTC. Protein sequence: CSVESQIKDEQFF.

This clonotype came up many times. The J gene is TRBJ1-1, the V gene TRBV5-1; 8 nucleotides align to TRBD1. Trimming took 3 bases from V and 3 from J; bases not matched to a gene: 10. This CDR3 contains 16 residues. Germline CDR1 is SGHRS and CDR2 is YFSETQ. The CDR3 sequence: CASSYGQGAVDTEAFF. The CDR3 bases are TGCGCCAGCAGCTACGGACAGGGCGCGGTGGACACTGAAGCTTTCTTT. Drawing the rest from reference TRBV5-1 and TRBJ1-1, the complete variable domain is KAGVTQTPRYLIKTRGQQVTLSCSPISGHRSVSWYQQTPGQGLQFLFEYFSETQRNKGNFPGRFSGRQFSNSRSEMNVSTLELGDSALYLCASSYGQGAVDTEAFFGQGTRLTVV.